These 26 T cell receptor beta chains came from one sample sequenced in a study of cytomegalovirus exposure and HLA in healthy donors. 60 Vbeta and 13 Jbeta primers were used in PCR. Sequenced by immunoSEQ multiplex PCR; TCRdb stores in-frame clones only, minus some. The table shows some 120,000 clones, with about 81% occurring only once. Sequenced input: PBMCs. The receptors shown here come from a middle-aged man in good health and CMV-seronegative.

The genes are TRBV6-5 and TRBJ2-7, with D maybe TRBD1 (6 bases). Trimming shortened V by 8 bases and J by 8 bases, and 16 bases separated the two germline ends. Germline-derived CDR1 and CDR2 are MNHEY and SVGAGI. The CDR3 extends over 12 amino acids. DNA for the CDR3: TGTGCCAGCGGTCAGGACAGAAGCCAGCAGTACTTC. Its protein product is CASGQDRSQQYF.

This CDR3 is CASSFGTSGYEQYF. Here the CDR3 DNA reads TGTGCCAGTAGTTTCGGGACTAGCGGCTACGAGCAGTACTTC. The rearrangement links TRBV19 to TRBJ2-7; 11 bases match TRBD2. CDR3 length: 14 amino acids. Trimming took 5 bases from V and 3 from J; bases not matched to a gene: 3. Germline V gene lookup returns CDR1 LNHDA and CDR2 SQIVND (reference sequence).

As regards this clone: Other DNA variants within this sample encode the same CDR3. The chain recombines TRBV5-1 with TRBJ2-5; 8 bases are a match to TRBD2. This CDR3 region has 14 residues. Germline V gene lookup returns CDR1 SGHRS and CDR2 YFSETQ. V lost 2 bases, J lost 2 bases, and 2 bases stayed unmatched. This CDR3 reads CASSLGLAQETQYF. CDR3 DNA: TGCGCCAGCAGCTTAGGACTAGCTCAAGAGACCCAGTACTTC.

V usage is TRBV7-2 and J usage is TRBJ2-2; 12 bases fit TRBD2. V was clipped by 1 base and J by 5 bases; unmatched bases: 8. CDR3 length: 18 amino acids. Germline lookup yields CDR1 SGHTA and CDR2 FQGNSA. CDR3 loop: CASSLVRTSGTLTGELFF. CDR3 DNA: TGTGCCAGCAGCTTAGTCCGGACTAGCGGGACTCTTACCGGGGAGCTGTTTTTT.

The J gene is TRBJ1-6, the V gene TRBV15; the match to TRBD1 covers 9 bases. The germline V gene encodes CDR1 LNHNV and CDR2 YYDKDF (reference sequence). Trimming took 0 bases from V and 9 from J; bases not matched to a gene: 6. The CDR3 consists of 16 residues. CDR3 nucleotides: TGTGCCACCAGCAGAGATCTGGGACAGGGCTTTTCACCCCTCCACTTT. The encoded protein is CATSRDLGQGFSPLHF.

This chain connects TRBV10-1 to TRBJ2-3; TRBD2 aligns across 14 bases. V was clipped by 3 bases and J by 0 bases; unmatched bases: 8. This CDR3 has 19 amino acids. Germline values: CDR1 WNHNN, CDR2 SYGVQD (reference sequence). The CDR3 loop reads CASSDPVGTSGGSTDTQYF. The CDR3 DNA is TGCGCCAGCAGTGACCCCGTCGGGACTAGCGGGGGAAGCACAGATACGCAGTATTTT.

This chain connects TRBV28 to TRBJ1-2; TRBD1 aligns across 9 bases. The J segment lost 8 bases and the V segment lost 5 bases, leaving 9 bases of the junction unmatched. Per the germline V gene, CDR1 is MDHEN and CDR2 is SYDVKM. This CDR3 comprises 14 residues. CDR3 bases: TGTGCCAGCAGTAGTCCCGGGACAGGGCTAGGCTACACCTTC. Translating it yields CASSSPGTGLGYTF.

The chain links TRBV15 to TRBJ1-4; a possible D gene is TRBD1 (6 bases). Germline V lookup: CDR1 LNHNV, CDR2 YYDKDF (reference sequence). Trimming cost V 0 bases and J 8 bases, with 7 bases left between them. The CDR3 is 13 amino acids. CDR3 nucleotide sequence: TGTGCCACCAGCAGAGACAGGGGAGAAAAACTGTTTTTT. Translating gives CATSRDRGEKLFF.

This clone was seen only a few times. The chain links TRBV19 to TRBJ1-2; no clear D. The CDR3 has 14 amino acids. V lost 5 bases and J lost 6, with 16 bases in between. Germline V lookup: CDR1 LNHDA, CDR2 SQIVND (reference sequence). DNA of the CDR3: TGTGCCAGTAGTCTAGGGAGGAGTTGGGATGGCTACACCTTC. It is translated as CASSLGRSWDGYTF.

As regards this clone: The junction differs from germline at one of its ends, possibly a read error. The CDR3 DNA follows: TGTGCCAGCACCCGAAACCATGGGGCCAACGGCCTGACTTTC. It encodes CASTRNHGANGLTF. The rearrangement links TRBV9 to TRBJ2-6; tentatively, D is TRBD1 (5 bases). Looked up from germline, CDR1 is SGDLS and CDR2 is YYNGEE. The length of the CDR3 is 14 residues.

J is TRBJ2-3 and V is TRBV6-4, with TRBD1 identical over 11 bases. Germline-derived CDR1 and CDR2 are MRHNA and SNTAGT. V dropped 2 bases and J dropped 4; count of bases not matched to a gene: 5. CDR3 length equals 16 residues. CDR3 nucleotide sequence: TGTGCCAGCAGTGACGGTAGGACAGGGGGCGCAGATACGCAGTATTTT. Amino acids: CASSDGRTGGADTQYF.

The CDR3 nucleotides read TGTGCCAGCAGCGCACCGATGAGGGTAGATACGCAGTATTTT. Its protein is CASSAPMRVDTQYF. This sequence joins TRBV7-9 and TRBJ2-3; D perhaps matches TRBD2 (5 bases). The CDR3 has 14 residues. Trimming shortened V by 5 bases and J by 5 bases, and 14 bases separated the two germline ends. Germline V gives CDR1 SEHNR, CDR2 FQNEAQ (reference sequence). The full variable domain, its missing parts supplied by reference TRBV7-9 and TRBJ2-3, is DTGVSQNPRHKITKRGQNVTFRCDPISEHNRLYWYRQTLGQGPEFLTYFQNEAQLEKSRLLSDRFSAERPKGSFSTLEIQRTEQGDSAMYLCASSAPMRVDTQYFGPGTRLTVL.

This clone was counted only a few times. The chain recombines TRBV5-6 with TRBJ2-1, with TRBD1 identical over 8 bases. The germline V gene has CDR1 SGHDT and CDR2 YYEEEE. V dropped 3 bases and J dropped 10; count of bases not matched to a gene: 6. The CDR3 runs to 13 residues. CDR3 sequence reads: CASSWQGAKEQFF. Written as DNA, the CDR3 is TGTGCCAGCAGCTGGCAGGGGGCTAAGGAGCAGTTCTTC.

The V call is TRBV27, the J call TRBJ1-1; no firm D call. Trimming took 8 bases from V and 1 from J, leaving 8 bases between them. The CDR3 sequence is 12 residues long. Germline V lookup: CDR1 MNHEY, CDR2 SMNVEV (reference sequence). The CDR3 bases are TGTGCCAGCGGCCCAAGGAACACTGAAGCTTTCTTT. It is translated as CASGPRNTEAFF.

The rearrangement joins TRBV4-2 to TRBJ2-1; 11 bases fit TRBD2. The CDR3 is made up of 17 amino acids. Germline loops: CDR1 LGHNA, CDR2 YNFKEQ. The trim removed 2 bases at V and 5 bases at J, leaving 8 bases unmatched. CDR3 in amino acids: CASSQKSTSGVDNEQFF. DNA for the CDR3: TGTGCCAGCAGCCAAAAATCGACTAGCGGGGTAGACAATGAGCAGTTCTTC.

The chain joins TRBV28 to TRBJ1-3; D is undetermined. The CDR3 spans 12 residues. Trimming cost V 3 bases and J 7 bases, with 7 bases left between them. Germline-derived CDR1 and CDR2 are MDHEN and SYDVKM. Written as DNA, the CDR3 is TGTGCCAGCAGTTTTCTGAGGAACACCATATATTTT. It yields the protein CASSFLRNTIYF.

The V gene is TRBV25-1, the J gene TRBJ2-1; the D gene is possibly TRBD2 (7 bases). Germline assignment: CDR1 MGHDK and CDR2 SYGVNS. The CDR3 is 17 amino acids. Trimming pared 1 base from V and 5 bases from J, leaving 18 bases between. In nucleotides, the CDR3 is TGTGCCAGCAGTGAATTACTGCGGCGGGGGCAAGACAATGAGCAGTTCTTC. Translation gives CASSELLRRGQDNEQFF.

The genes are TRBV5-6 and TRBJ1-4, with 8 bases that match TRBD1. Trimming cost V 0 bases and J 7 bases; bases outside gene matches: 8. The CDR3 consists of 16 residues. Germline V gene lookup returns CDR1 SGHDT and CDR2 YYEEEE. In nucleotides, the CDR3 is TGTGCCAGCAGCTTGGTTTCAGGGGGCGCCGGTGAAAAACTGTTTTTT. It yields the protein CASSLVSGGAGEKLFF.

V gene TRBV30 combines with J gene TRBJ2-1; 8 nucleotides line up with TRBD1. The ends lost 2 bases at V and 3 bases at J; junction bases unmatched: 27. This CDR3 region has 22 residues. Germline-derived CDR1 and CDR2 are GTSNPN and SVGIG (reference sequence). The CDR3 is CAWSLGTGASGKFPRVYNEQFF. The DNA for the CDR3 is TGTGCCTGGAGTCTCGGGACAGGAGCCTCAGGAAAGTTTCCACGCGTCTACAATGAGCAGTTCTTC.

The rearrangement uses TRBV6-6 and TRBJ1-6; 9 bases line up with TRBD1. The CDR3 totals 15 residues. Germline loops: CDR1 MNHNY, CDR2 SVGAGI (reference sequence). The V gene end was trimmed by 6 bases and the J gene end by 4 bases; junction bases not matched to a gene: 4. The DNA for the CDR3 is TGTGCCAGCAGAGGGACAGGGAATTATAATTCACCCCTCCACTTT. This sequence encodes CASRGTGNYNSPLHF.

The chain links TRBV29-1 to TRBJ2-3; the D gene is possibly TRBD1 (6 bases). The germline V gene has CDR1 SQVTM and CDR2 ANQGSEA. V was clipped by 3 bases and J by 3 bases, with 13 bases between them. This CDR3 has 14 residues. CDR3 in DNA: TGCAGCGTTGATCCGGGACAAACGACAGATACGCAGTATTTT. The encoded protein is CSVDPGQTTDTQYF.

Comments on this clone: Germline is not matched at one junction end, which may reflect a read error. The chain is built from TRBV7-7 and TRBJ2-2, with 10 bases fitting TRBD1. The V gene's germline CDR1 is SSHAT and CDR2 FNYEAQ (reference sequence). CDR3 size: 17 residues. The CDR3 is CASSLESGTGAAGELFF. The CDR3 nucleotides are TGTGCTAGCAGCTTAGAGTCCGGGACAGGGGCGGCCGGGGAGCTGTTTTTT.

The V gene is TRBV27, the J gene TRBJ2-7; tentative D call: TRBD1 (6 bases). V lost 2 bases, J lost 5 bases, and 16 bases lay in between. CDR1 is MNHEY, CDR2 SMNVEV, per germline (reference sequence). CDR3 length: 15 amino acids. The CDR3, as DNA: TGTGCCAGCAGTTTACAGGGGTTGGTAAGGAACGAGCAGTACTTC. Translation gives CASSLQGLVRNEQYF.

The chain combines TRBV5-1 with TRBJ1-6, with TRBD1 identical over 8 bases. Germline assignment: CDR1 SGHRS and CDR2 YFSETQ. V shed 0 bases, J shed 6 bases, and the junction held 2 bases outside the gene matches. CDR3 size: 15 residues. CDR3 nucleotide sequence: TGCGCCAGCAGCTTGGGGGACAGGTTTAATTCACCCCTCCACTTT. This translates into CASSLGDRFNSPLHF.

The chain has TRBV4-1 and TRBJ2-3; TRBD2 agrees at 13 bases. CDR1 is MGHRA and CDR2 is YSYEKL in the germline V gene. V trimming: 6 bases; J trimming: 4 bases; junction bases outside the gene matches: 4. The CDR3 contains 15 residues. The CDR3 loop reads CASRLAGGPADTQYF. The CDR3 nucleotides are TGCGCCAGCAGACTAGCGGGAGGGCCGGCAGATACGCAGTATTTT.

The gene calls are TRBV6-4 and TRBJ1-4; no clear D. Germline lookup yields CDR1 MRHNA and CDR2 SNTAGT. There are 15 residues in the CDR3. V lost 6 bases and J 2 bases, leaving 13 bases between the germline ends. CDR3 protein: CASSALTGTNEKLFF. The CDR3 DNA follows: TGTGCCAGCAGCGCCTTAACCGGGACTAATGAAAAACTGTTTTTT.